Below, 32 T cell receptor beta chains from the same sample are listed, as sequenced in a study of CD8+ T cells in alopecia areata. Reverse transcription of extracted RNA yielded cDNA, which provided the sequencing template. Method: immunoSEQ multiplex PCR; TCRdb's copy keeps in-frame clones and lacks some. The sample holds over 200,000 clones, about three fifths seen once. The input for sequencing was CD4+ T cells sorted from blood, taken at week 0. The source of these receptors is a human donor with alopecia areata.

The chain recombines TRBV10-1 with TRBJ2-5; D perhaps matches TRBD2 (5 bases). The germline V gene encodes CDR1 WNHNN and CDR2 SYGVQD (reference sequence). V was shortened by 2 bases and J by 6 bases, with 10 bases between the two germline ends. The CDR3 loop spans 13 amino acids. CDR3 bases: TGCGCCAGCAGTGAGGATAGGAGGAAGACCCAGTACTTC. Its translation is CASSEDRRKTQYF.

This chain connects TRBV30 to TRBJ2-1; 7 bases align to TRBD1. Trimming took 5 bases from V and 6 from J; bases not matched to a gene: 4. CDR3 length: 12 amino acids. Per germline, CDR1 GTSNPN and CDR2 SVGIG (reference sequence). CDR3 region: CAWGRGRNEQFF. DNA of the CDR3: TGTGCCTGGGGAAGGGGGCGCAATGAGCAGTTCTTC.

This clone has just a few counts. The J gene is TRBJ2-7, the V gene TRBV5-1, with D hard to call. CDR3 size: 14 residues. Germline V gene sequence: CDR1 SGHRS, CDR2 YFSETQ. Trimming shortened V by 4 bases and J by 0 bases, and 11 bases separated the two germline ends. In DNA, the CDR3 is TGCGCCAGCAGCCCGGACGAGCCCTCCTACGAGCAGTACTTC. Translating it yields CASSPDEPSYEQYF.

This chain links TRBV6-6 with TRBJ1-6; 8 nucleotides match TRBD1. The CDR3 covers 14 residues. The V and J ends lost 5 bases and 14 bases, in that order; junction bases with no gene match: 11. Germline CDR1 MNHNY, CDR2 SVGAGI (reference sequence). Here the CDR3 DNA reads TGTGCCAGCAGTCCCGGACAGGGTAATATGGCCCTCCACTTT. Amino acid sequence: CASSPGQGNMALHF.

In its sample, this clone was seen a few times. The V gene is TRBV4-2, the J gene TRBJ1-5; no clear D gene. CDR1 is LGHNA and CDR2 is YNFKEQ in the germline V gene. The CDR3 loop spans 15 amino acids. V lost 0 bases to trimming and J lost 4 bases, with 10 bases between them. CDR3 in amino acids: CASSQDLQPNQPQHF. The DNA of the CDR3 is TGTGCCAGCAGCCAAGATCTACAGCCTAATCAGCCCCAGCATTTT.

The CDR3 loop is CALSPIYEQYF. In nucleotides, the CDR3 is TGTGCCCTAAGTCCTATCTACGAGCAGTACTTC. This chain connects TRBV30 to TRBJ2-7; D ambiguous. Germline-derived CDR1 and CDR2 are GTSNPN and SVGIG (reference sequence). This CDR3 comprises 11 residues. V lost 8 bases to trimming and J lost 3 bases, with 11 bases between them.

The chain uses TRBV4-1 and TRBJ2-5; D unclear. The V and J ends lost 1 base and 2 bases respectively, with 11 bases between them. The CDR3 has 15 amino acids. Germline loops: CDR1 MGHRA, CDR2 YSYEKL. The CDR3 nucleotides are TGCGCCAGCAGCCAAGGGGGTCGGAATCAAGAGACCCAGTACTTC. This encodes CASSQGGRNQETQYF.

This clone was counted only a few times. The chain uses TRBV9 and TRBJ2-7, with TRBD2 matching 8 bases. Trimming took 6 bases from V and 7 from J; bases not matched to a gene: 9. Per germline, CDR1 SGDLS and CDR2 YYNGEE. CDR3 length: 13 residues. The chain's CDR3 is CASKIERGLEQYF. CDR3 nucleotides: TGTGCCAGCAAGATCGAGCGGGGGCTTGAGCAGTACTTC.

The gene calls are TRBV2 and TRBJ2-1; 10 nucleotides agree with TRBD2. From germline, CDR1 is SNHLY and CDR2 FYNNEI. After removal of 1 base from V and 6 bases from J, the junction contained 3 bases not matched to a gene. The CDR3 is made up of 15 amino acids. The CDR3 DNA is TGTGCCAGCAGTGAAGAACTAGCGGGACCCAATGAGCAGTTCTTC. Amino acid sequence: CASSEELAGPNEQFF.

This clone occurred a few times. The chain joins TRBV4-1 to TRBJ2-1; either TRBD1 or TRBD2 may supply D (6 bases each). The CDR3 spans 16 residues. In germline, CDR1 is MGHRA, CDR2 YSYEKL. Trimming took 8 bases from V and 7 from J, leaving 24 bases between them. Written as DNA, the CDR3 is TGCGCCAGCCGGAACCCGGGGACAAGGAGGGGGAATGAGCAGTTCTTC. Protein product: CASRNPGTRRGNEQFF.

With respect to this clone: This specimen includes other DNA sequences encoding the same CDR3. The chain couples TRBV30 to TRBJ1-2; no definite D call. Germline CDR1 reads GTSNPN; CDR2 reads SVGIG (reference sequence). V lost 3 bases to trimming and J lost 1 base, with 6 bases between them. The CDR3 totals 12 residues. The CDR3 DNA follows: TGTGCCTGGAGCGGCGGTAACTATGGCTACACCTTC. Residues: CAWSGGNYGYTF.

The table lists this clone with a few counts. The rearrangement uses TRBV29-1 and TRBJ1-2, with 8 positions matching TRBD1. This CDR3 region has 14 residues. Germline V CDR1 and CDR2: SQVTM, ANQGSEA. V was clipped by 3 bases and J by 4 bases; unmatched bases: 7. CDR3 in DNA: TGCAGCGTTGAGGCCAGGGGGCATAGCTATGGCTACACCTTC. The encoded protein is CSVEARGHSYGYTF.

This rearrangement joins TRBV30 to TRBJ1-5; D unresolved. Trimming left V 3 bases short and J 0 bases short, with 15 bases between. The germline gives CDR1 GTSNPN, CDR2 SVGIG (reference sequence). The CDR3 extends over 16 amino acids. CDR3: CAWSRSRTDSNQPQHF. DNA for the CDR3: TGTGCCTGGAGCCGCTCCAGGACGGATAGCAATCAGCCCCAGCATTTT.

The chain employs TRBV29-1 and TRBJ2-7; TRBD1 aligns across 10 bases. From germline, CDR1 is SQVTM and CDR2 ANQGSEA. The J segment lost 3 bases and the V segment lost 4 bases, leaving 9 bases of the junction unmatched. The CDR3 totals 15 residues. The CDR3 bases are TGCAGCGTTGGGATCCCCAGGACAGGGGGCTACGAGCAGTACTTC. It codes for CSVGIPRTGGYEQYF.

The chain links TRBV2 to TRBJ2-7, with D perhaps assigned TRBD1 or TRBD2 (5 bases each). The V gene's germline CDR1 is SNHLY and CDR2 FYNNEI. Trimming cost V 7 bases and J 2 bases, with 12 bases left between them. The CDR3 length is 13 residues. The CDR3 DNA is TGTGCCAGCAAGGGGAAGAGGGCCTACGAGCAGTACTTC. It specifies CASKGKRAYEQYF.

In its sample, this clone was seen once. A read error may be the cause here, since a much bigger clone is one base away. The CDR3 nucleotides read TGTGCCAGCAGCCGGGCGGGAGGGTCCTACGAGCAGTACTTC. As protein: CASSRAGGSYEQYF. The chain joins TRBV6-6 to TRBJ2-7; 9 positions agree with TRBD2. This CDR3 is 14 amino acids long. Germline assignment: CDR1 MNHNY and CDR2 SVGAGI (reference sequence). Germline trimming cut 6 bases from V and 1 base from J; bases unmatched to any gene: 4.

The V and J genes are TRBV7-9 and TRBJ2-5; 9 bases fit TRBD2. J gave up 1 base and V 0 bases, and 0 bases lay outside the gene matches. This CDR3 has 15 amino acids. Germline V gene sequence: CDR1 SEHNR, CDR2 FQNEAQ (reference sequence). As DNA, the CDR3 is TGTGCCAGCAGCTTAGCGACTAGCGGCCAAGAGACCCAGTACTTC. Its translation: CASSLATSGQETQYF.

This rearrangement joins TRBV2 to TRBJ2-2; the D gene is possibly TRBD2 (5 bases). CDR3 size: 15 residues. Trimming pared 4 bases from V and 5 bases from J, leaving 14 bases between. CDR1 and CDR2 from the germline V gene are SNHLY and FYNNEI. CDR3 bases: TGTGCCAGCAGTGTCCCCCGGGAAGGAACCGGGGAGCTGTTTTTT. This gives the protein CASSVPREGTGELFF.

This clone occurred once. J is TRBJ2-5 and V is TRBV5-1; 11 nucleotides line up with TRBD1. The CDR3 totals 14 residues. The germline V gene has CDR1 SGHRS and CDR2 YFSETQ. The J segment lost 4 bases and the V segment lost 3 bases, leaving 2 bases of the junction unmatched. CDR3 sequence: CASSWGQGGETQYF. The DNA of the CDR3 is TGCGCCAGCAGCTGGGGACAGGGGGGAGAGACCCAGTACTTC.

The V and J genes are TRBV7-9 and TRBJ2-7; maybe TRBD1 (5 bases). Looked up from germline, CDR1 is SEHNR and CDR2 is FQNEAQ (reference sequence). The CDR3 loop spans 14 amino acids. The V gene lost 3 bases and the J gene lost 3 bases, with 12 bases spanning the gap. The CDR3 DNA reads TGTGCCAGCAGCTTTGCAGGGCCCCTCTACGAGCAGTACTTC. As protein: CASSFAGPLYEQYF.

This chain uses TRBV29-1 with TRBJ2-3, with no clear D. Trimming cost V 4 bases and J 0 bases, with 11 bases left between them. This CDR3 spans 14 amino acids. Germline assignment: CDR1 SQVTM and CDR2 ANQGSEA. The DNA of the CDR3 is TGCAGCGTTGTAGGGCTAAAAAGCACAGATACGCAGTATTTT. Translation gives CSVVGLKSTDTQYF.

The chain couples TRBV5-1 to TRBJ1-1; unclear D gene. With 2 bases removed from V and 4 bases from J, the gap between germline ends came to 12 bases. The CDR3 spans 14 residues. The germline CDR1 and CDR2 sequences are SGHRS and YFSETQ. The CDR3 loop reads CASSFGREVTEAFF. The CDR3 DNA reads TGCGCCAGCAGCTTTGGGAGAGAGGTCACTGAAGCTTTCTTT.

DNA for the CDR3: TGTGCCAGCAGGGGACAGAAACAGAACACTGAAGCTTTCTTT. Protein sequence: CASRGQKQNTEAFF. The chain is built from TRBV6-6 and TRBJ1-1, with 7 bases identical to TRBD1. Germline trimming cut 6 bases from V and 1 base from J; bases unmatched to any gene: 5. The germline V gene has CDR1 MNHNY and CDR2 SVGAGI (reference sequence). The length of the CDR3 is 14 residues.

V is TRBV5-1 and J is TRBJ2-3; the D gene is possibly TRBD2 (5 bases). CDR3 size: 15 residues. Germline V gene lookup returns CDR1 SGHRS and CDR2 YFSETQ. V gave up 0 bases and J gave up 4 bases, with 12 bases separating them. This chain's CDR3 is CASSLGTLRSDTQYF. The CDR3 region has the DNA TGCGCCAGCAGCTTGGGGACTCTGCGGTCAGATACGCAGTATTTT.

The chain couples TRBV10-3 to TRBJ2-5; TRBD2 agrees at 11 bases. Per germline, CDR1 ENHRY and CDR2 SYGVKD. V shed 8 bases and J 1 base; nucleotides not matched to a gene: 0. The CDR3 runs to 13 residues. The CDR3 region is CAIGTSGQETQYF. The CDR3 region has the DNA TGTGCCATCGGGACTAGCGGCCAAGAGACCCAGTACTTC.

This clone was seen a handful of times. In nucleotides, the CDR3 is TGCAGCGTTGAAGCGAACAGCTACGAGCAGTACTTC. Translating gives CSVEANSYEQYF. This chain links TRBV29-1 with TRBJ2-7; no reliable D call. Per the germline V gene, CDR1 is SQVTM and CDR2 is ANQGSEA. V was clipped by 1 base and J by 3 bases, with 7 bases between them. The CDR3 runs to 12 residues.

The rearrangement uses TRBV6-5 and TRBJ1-6, with 7 bases identical to TRBD1. V shed 2 bases, J shed 10 bases, and the junction held 5 bases outside the gene matches. Germline values: CDR1 MNHEY, CDR2 SVGAGI. The CDR3 sequence is 14 residues long. The CDR3 reads CASSYQQGNSPLHF. CDR3 sequence (DNA): TGTGCCAGCAGTTACCAACAGGGGAACTCACCCCTCCACTTT.

The V gene is TRBV14, the J gene TRBJ2-4, with 7 bases aligning to TRBD2. Germline-derived CDR1 and CDR2 are SGHDN and FVKESK. J was trimmed by 8 bases and V by 1 base; bases with no gene match: 8. The CDR3 totals 15 residues. CDR3 residues: CASSQASGGTYIQYF. The CDR3 bases are TGTGCCAGCAGCCAAGCGTCGGGAGGAACGTACATTCAGTACTTC.

This chain joins TRBV5-1 and TRBJ1-1, with 8 nucleotides matching TRBD1. Germline trimming cut 5 bases from V and 2 bases from J; bases unmatched to any gene: 5. Germline assignment: CDR1 SGHRS and CDR2 YFSETQ. The CDR3 has 14 residues. Written as DNA, the CDR3 is TGCGCCAGCAGAGTGGACAGGGAAAACACTGAAGCTTTCTTT. Translation gives CASRVDRENTEAFF.

This sequence joins TRBV7-9 and TRBJ2-1, with D possibly matching TRBD2 (6 bases). The germline gives CDR1 SEHNR, CDR2 FQNEAQ (reference sequence). The V and J ends lost 4 bases and 4 bases respectively, with 17 bases between them. The CDR3 is 16 residues long. The CDR3 is CASSSQSGTLYNEQFF. CDR3 nucleotide sequence: TGTGCCAGCAGCTCACAGTCGGGGACTTTATACAATGAGCAGTTCTTC.

This chain joins TRBV6-1 and TRBJ2-1; TRBD2 matches at 11 bases. Trimming removed 0 bases from V and 1 base from J; junction bases left unmatched: 17. CDR3 length: 22 residues. Germline loops: CDR1 MNHNS, CDR2 SASEGT. CDR3 sequence reads: CASSEAHRTSGRPAGSYNEQFF. CDR3 DNA sequence: TGTGCCAGCAGTGAAGCCCACCGGACTAGCGGGCGACCCGCTGGGTCCTACAATGAGCAGTTCTTC.

This rearrangement joins TRBV6-1 to TRBJ2-4; TRBD1 or TRBD2 may be the D gene (5 bases each). The CDR3 has 14 amino acids. Germline values: CDR1 MNHNS, CDR2 SASEGT. V lost 6 bases, J lost 6 bases, and 15 bases lay in between. CDR3 sequence reads: CASSHTDGGNIQYF. The CDR3 bases are TGTGCCAGCAGCCATACTGATGGGGGAAACATTCAGTACTTC.